One and the same sample provided the 22 T cell receptor beta chains below, sequenced in a study of T-cell reconstitution after alpha-beta-depleted transplantation in children. For TCRbeta, the library was prepared with unique molecular identifiers. TCRdb passed the PCR reads through MiXCR, listing each CDR3 protein once. This table holds about 440,000 distinct CDR3 sequences, roughly two fifths found once. Sample: PBMCs, taken before TCRalphabeta/CD19-depleted stem cell transplant. Every receptor here comes from a girl aged 2 to 10 with aplastic anemia, due to receive a stem cell transplant.

J is TRBJ1-4 and V is TRBV7-9, with a weak D call TRBD1 (5 bases). The CDR3 sequence is 16 residues long. Trimming took off 3 bases at V and 2 bases at J, with 13 bases between the two ends. Germline lookup yields CDR1 SEHNR and CDR2 FQNEAQ (reference sequence). The DNA for the CDR3 is TGTGCCAGCAGCTTGGAGGCCGGGGGTACTAATGAAAAACTGTTTTTT. It yields the protein CASSLEAGGTNEKLFF.

This clonotype was seen at least ten times. The rearrangement uses TRBV30 and TRBJ2-7, with no clear D. CDR3 length: 11 amino acids. Germline V CDR1 and CDR2: GTSNPN, SVGIG (reference sequence). V dropped 5 bases and J dropped 5 bases, with 10 bases sitting between them. The CDR3 nucleotides read TGTGCCTGGGAGGCCCTCCACGAGCAGTACTTC. It is translated as CAWEALHEQYF.

The chain joins TRBV7-9 to TRBJ2-5; 9 positions agree with TRBD1. Germline lookup yields CDR1 SEHNR and CDR2 FQNEAQ (reference sequence). V lost 2 bases and J lost 5; bases outside the gene matches: 9. The CDR3 length is 16 residues. CDR3 residues: CASSLRGQGSSETQYF. CDR3 sequence (DNA): TGTGCCAGCAGCTTAAGGGGACAGGGAAGCTCCGAGACCCAGTACTTC.

Notes on this clonotype: This could be a read error, since a much larger clone is one nucleotide away. The rearrangement joins TRBV5-1 to TRBJ1-5, with a possible D match to TRBD1 (5 bases). In germline, CDR1 is SGHRS, CDR2 YFSETQ. The CDR3 loop spans 15 amino acids. The CDR3 region has the DNA TGCACCAGCAGCTTTGGGGGGGATTACGGTCAGCCCCAGCATTTT. Amino acid sequence: CTSSFGGDYGQPQHF. Drawing the rest from reference TRBV5-1 and TRBJ1-5, the complete variable domain is KAGVTQTPRYLIKTRGQQVTLSCSPISGHRSVSWYQQTPGQGLQFLFEYFSETQRNKGNFPGRFSGRQFSNSRSEMNVSTLELGDSALYLCTSSFGGDYGQPQHFGDGTRLSIL.

The V call is TRBV5-1, the J call TRBJ2-3; D call uncertain. Germline V gives CDR1 SGHRS, CDR2 YFSETQ. The length of the CDR3 is 13 residues. V was cut by 0 bases and J by 4 bases, with 6 bases left in between. CDR3 sequence reads: CASSLEGSDTQYF. The CDR3 bases are TGCGCCAGCAGCTTGGAGGGATCAGATACGCAGTATTTT.

J is TRBJ1-5 and V is TRBV27, with a tentative D call TRBD1 (6 bases). V dropped 6 bases and J dropped 3 bases, with 9 bases sitting between them. Germline V gives CDR1 MNHEY, CDR2 SMNVEV (reference sequence). CDR3 size: 13 residues. The CDR3 region has the DNA TGTGCCAGCAGGCGGACAGACAATCAGCCCCAGCATTTT. Translated: CASRRTDNQPQHF.

This chain connects TRBV4-1 to TRBJ2-5; 13 nucleotides align to TRBD2. The CDR3 is made up of 16 amino acids. Trimming took 4 bases from V and 3 from J; bases not matched to a gene: 5. Per germline, CDR1 MGHRA and CDR2 YSYEKL. The CDR3 DNA follows: TGCGCCAGCAGCCGCTTACTAGCGGGGGGGGAAGAGACCCAGTACTTC. This gives the protein CASSRLLAGGEETQYF.

As to this clonotype: A much larger clone lies one base from this, so it may be a read error. The V call is TRBV4-2, the J call TRBJ1-3; no clear D. Per the germline V gene, CDR1 is LGHNA and CDR2 is YNFKEQ. This CDR3 contains 16 residues. The CDR3 DNA reads as TGTGCCAGCAGCCGACGGGGAGGTCTCTCTGGAAACTCCATATATTTT. The encoded protein is CASSRRGGLSGNSIYF.

This chain connects TRBV10-3 to TRBJ2-5; TRBD2 aligns across 14 bases. Germline CDR1 reads ENHRY; CDR2 reads SYGVKD. The CDR3 totals 16 residues. V trimming: 6 bases; J trimming: 5 bases; junction bases outside the gene matches: 8. The CDR3 sequence: CAIRGTSGRGGETQYF. The CDR3 nucleotides are TGTGCCATCAGGGGGACTAGCGGGAGAGGCGGGGAGACCCAGTACTTC.

Details on this clonotype: This may be a read error: a much more frequent sequence differs by one nucleotide. The chain has TRBV20-1 and TRBJ2-7, with D unresolved. Trimming removed 2 bases at V and 3 bases at J, with 5 bases between. Germline V gene lookup returns CDR1 DFQATT and CDR2 SNEGSKA (reference sequence). CDR3 size: 11 residues. In DNA, the CDR3 is TGCAGTGCTAGACAGGACTACGAGCAGTACTTC. It specifies CSARQDYEQYF.

The genes are TRBV5-1 and TRBJ1-1; tentative D call: TRBD1 (5 bases). V was shortened by 0 bases and J by 0 bases, with 15 bases between the two germline ends. Germline V gene sequence: CDR1 SGHRS, CDR2 YFSETQ. The CDR3 is 17 amino acids. CDR3 residues: CASSLEGSGVVNTEAFF. The CDR3 DNA sequence: TGCGCCAGCAGCTTGGAGGGGAGTGGGGTAGTGAACACTGAAGCTTTCTTT.

This clonotype has more than one count but fewer than ten. This chain links TRBV25-1 with TRBJ2-3; 14 bases are a match to TRBD2. Germline values: CDR1 MGHDK, CDR2 SYGVNS. J was trimmed by 10 bases and V by 4 bases; bases with no gene match: 16. The CDR3 runs to 18 residues. Here the CDR3 DNA reads TGTGCCAGCAGTGGGGGACTAGCGGGAGTAGTCCCACAGATTGCGCAGTATTTT. It codes for CASSGGLAGVVPQIAQYF. Full variable domain (rest looked up from reference TRBV25-1 and TRBJ2-3): EADIYQTPRYLVIGTGKKITLECSQTMGHDKMYWYQQDPGMELHLIHYSYGVNSTEKGDLSSESTVSRIRTEHFPLTLESARPSHTSQYLCASSGGLAGVVPQIAQYFGPGTRLTVL.

This chain links TRBV6-5 with TRBJ2-2; D not resolved. V lost 2 bases and J 4 bases, leaving 8 bases between the germline ends. From germline, CDR1 is MNHEY and CDR2 SVGAGI. The length of the CDR3 is 14 residues. The CDR3 loop reads CASSYTTVTGELFF. Here the CDR3 DNA reads TGTGCCAGCAGTTACACCACAGTCACCGGGGAGCTGTTTTTT.

The J gene is TRBJ2-7, the V gene TRBV5-1; tentative D call: TRBD1 (5 bases). Germline V CDR1 and CDR2: SGHRS, YFSETQ. This CDR3 contains 18 residues. V was clipped by 1 base and J by 2 bases, with 22 bases between them. The CDR3 nucleotides read TGCGCCAGCAGCTTGATATACCACGACAGTCCTCAAGCCTACGAGCAGTACTTC. Translating it yields CASSLIYHDSPQAYEQYF. Based on the CDR3 plus reference TRBV5-1 and TRBJ2-7, the full variable domain is KAGVTQTPRYLIKTRGQQVTLSCSPISGHRSVSWYQQTPGQGLQFLFEYFSETQRNKGNFPGRFSGRQFSNSRSEMNVSTLELGDSALYLCASSLIYHDSPQAYEQYFGPGTRLTVT.

This chain joins TRBV5-1 and TRBJ2-1; TRBD2 agrees at 9 bases. The J segment lost 8 bases and the V segment lost 0 bases, leaving 6 bases of the junction unmatched. Germline V gives CDR1 SGHRS, CDR2 YFSETQ. This CDR3 spans 15 amino acids. The CDR3 reads CASSLGLAEADEQFF. The CDR3 DNA sequence: TGCGCCAGCAGCTTGGGACTAGCGGAGGCCGATGAGCAGTTCTTC. Full variable domain (rest looked up from reference TRBV5-1 and TRBJ2-1): KAGVTQTPRYLIKTRGQQVTLSCSPISGHRSVSWYQQTPGQGLQFLFEYFSETQRNKGNFPGRFSGRQFSNSRSEMNVSTLELGDSALYLCASSLGLAEADEQFFGPGTRLTVL.

This clonotype was seen more than once but under ten times. The rearrangement uses TRBV3-1 and TRBJ1-2; D gene ambiguous. Germline V gives CDR1 LGHDT, CDR2 YNNKEL (reference sequence). This CDR3 region has 12 residues. Deletions cut 2 bases from V and 6 bases from J, with 7 bases between. The CDR3 sequence: CASSQSRDGYTF. The CDR3 DNA follows: TGTGCCAGCAGCCAATCTCGGGATGGCTACACCTTC. Using reference TRBV3-1 and TRBJ1-2 for the parts outside the CDR3, the full variable domain is DTAVSQTPKYLVTQMGNDKSIKCEQNLGHDTMYWYKQDSKKFLKIMFSYNNKELIINETVPNRFSPKSPDKAHLNLHINSLELGDSAVYFCASSQSRDGYTFGSGTRLTVV.

This clonotype was detected a few times. V and J are TRBV18 and TRBJ2-7; 9 bases line up with TRBD1. The ends lost 4 bases at V and 5 bases at J; junction bases unmatched: 9. The CDR3 is made up of 15 amino acids. Germline CDR1 reads KGHSH; CDR2 reads LQKENI. The CDR3 coding sequence is TGTGCCAGCTCACTTACGGGACAGGGAATCGACGAGCAGTACTTC. It specifies CASSLTGQGIDEQYF.

The chain links TRBV7-2 to TRBJ2-3, with a weak D call TRBD2 (6 bases). Looked up from germline, CDR1 is SGHTA and CDR2 is FQGNSA. V dropped 4 bases and J dropped 2 bases, with 13 bases sitting between them. This CDR3 region has 15 residues. The CDR3 loop reads CASSWYAGSTDTQYF. The CDR3 coding sequence is TGTGCCAGCAGCTGGTATGCGGGGTCCACAGATACGCAGTATTTT.

The V gene is TRBV4-1, the J gene TRBJ2-3; D is ambiguous. The CDR3 has 14 residues. V was trimmed by 0 bases and J by 4 bases, leaving 8 bases between them. From germline, CDR1 is MGHRA and CDR2 YSYEKL. CDR3 in amino acids: CASSQDSVPDTQYF. In nucleotides, the CDR3 is TGCGCCAGCAGCCAAGATTCGGTACCAGATACGCAGTATTTT.

The chain couples TRBV12-3 or TRBV12-4 to TRBJ2-1, with 12 nucleotides matching TRBD2. Losses at the gene ends were 3 bases for V and 6 bases for J; bases not matched to a gene: 3. The CDR3 totals 15 residues. The CDR3 loop reads CASSFPSGRANEQFF. CDR3 coding DNA: TGTGCCAGCAGTTTCCCTAGCGGGAGGGCCAATGAGCAGTTCTTC.

The chain has TRBV15 and TRBJ1-1; 11 nucleotides match TRBD1. The CDR3 has 19 amino acids. V lost 3 bases and J lost 5; bases outside the gene matches: 17. Germline lookup yields CDR1 LNHNV and CDR2 YYDKDF (reference sequence). In DNA, the CDR3 is TGTGCCACCAGCAGGGACAGGGGGCGCGTATCCAAAACACGGACTGAAGCTTTCTTT. Translated, it gives CATSRDRGRVSKTRTEAFF.

This chain uses TRBV4-1 with TRBJ1-4; tentative D call: TRBD1 (6 bases). V lost 0 bases and J lost 6, with 11 bases in between. The CDR3 runs to 15 residues. In germline, CDR1 is MGHRA, CDR2 YSYEKL. The DNA for the CDR3 is TGCGCCAGCAGCCAAGATCACAGGGTCGATGAAAAACTGTTTTTT. It specifies CASSQDHRVDEKLFF.